These T cell receptor beta chains were read from a single sample in a study of persistence of HIV-infected CD4 T cells. Antigen specificity for these receptors is unknown. Profiled with immunoSEQ multiplex PCR; TCRdb holds only in-frame clones, not every one. The sample records 35,000 to 50,000 clones, approximately 93% being singletons. Specimen: CD4+ T cells sorted from PBMCs after roughly 18-hour stimulation, collected from a patient who received antiretroviral therapy. The receptors derive from an adult man with HIV who was CMV-seropositive. Both conserved end residues are part of each CDR3. The D gene is left open where the match is weak. A clone size is listed for some rows: how often the clone was seen (once, few, many), or a class if it is expanded.

J gene	V gene	D gene	clone size	CDR3 DNA	CDR3 protein
TRBJ2-3	TRBV9	TRBD2	-	TGTGCCAGCAGCGTCCGTAGCGGGGTTACGGATACGCAGTATTTT	CASSVRSGVTDTQYF
TRBJ1-2	TRBV6-5	TRBD1	-	TGTGCCAGCAGAAGTCCGGGACAGACCTTCTATGGCTACACCTTC	CASRSPGQTFYGYTF
TRBJ1-5	TRBV4-1	TRBD1	-	TGCGCCAGCAGCCAGGCAAGGACAGGGAATCAGCCCCAGCATTTT	CASSQARTGNQPQHF
TRBJ2-3	TRBV5-1	-	-	TGCGCCAACAAACTAGATCCCGGCACAGATACGCAGTATTTT	CANKLDPGTDTQYF
TRBJ2-1	TRBV9	-	-	TGTGCCAGCAGCGTAGGTGGGGGGGCTGTAAATGAGCAGTTCTTC	CASSVGGGAVNEQFF
TRBJ1-2	TRBV2	-	-	TGTGCCAGCAGTGCGCCTGGACAGCCTAACTATGGCTACACCTTC	CASSAPGQPNYGYTF
TRBJ2-1	TRBV10-2	TRBD2	-	TGCGCCAGCAGACTAGCGGGGGGACCCTCCTACAATGAGCAGTTCTTC	CASRLAGGPSYNEQFF
TRBJ1-2	TRBV6-1	-	-	TGTGCCAGCAGTGAAAGCGGAGTTTATGGCTACACCTTC	CASSESGVYGYTF
TRBJ2-3	TRBV10-3	TRBD1	-	TGTGCCATCAGCACTAGCCGGGACAGGGAAGGGGATACGCAGTATTTT	CAISTSRDREGDTQYF
TRBJ1-1	TRBV6-2/TRBV6-3	TRBD1	once	TGTGCCAGCAGCCAACAGGGGCATAGGAACACTGAAGCTTTCTTT	CASSQQGHRNTEAFF
TRBJ1-1	TRBV3-1/TRBV3-2	-	-	TGTGCCAGCAGCCACCCCGCGGGAGGGCCAGGGAGCACTGAAGCTTTCTTT	CASSHPAGGPGSTEAFF
TRBJ2-3	TRBV30	TRBD2	-	TGTGCCTGGAGACTAGCGGGGGGGCAAGATACGCAGTATTTT	CAWRLAGGQDTQYF
TRBJ2-7	TRBV10-3	-	-	TGTGCCATCAGTGAGTTCGCCTCCCGGGACCTCCAGATGTCGGAGCAGTACTTC	CAISEFASRDLQMSEQYF
TRBJ1-6	TRBV7-6	TRBD1	-	TGTGCCAGCAGCTTAGGGACAGGGATAAGTTCACCCCTCCACTTT	CASSLGTGISSPLHF
TRBJ2-7	TRBV10-3	TRBD1	-	TGTGCCAGTCTATACCGGGACAGATCCTACGAGCAGTACTTC	CASLYRDRSYEQYF
TRBJ1-1	TRBV12-2	-	-	TGTGCAAGTCGCTTACCGGGACAGAAAGCTTTCTTT	CASRLPGQKAFF
TRBJ2-7	TRBV28	TRBD1	-	TGTGCCATCAAGTCGGGACAGGGGCAGTACGAGCAGTACTTC	CAIKSGQGQYEQYF
TRBJ1-2	TRBV7-2	-	-	TGTGCCAGCAGCCCATCCGGGGGCACCTATGGCTACACCTTC	CASSPSGGTYGYTF
TRBJ1-4	TRBV7-9	TRBD1	-	TGTGCCAGCAGCTTCGGGACAGCAGAAAAACTGTTTTTT	CASSFGTAEKLFF
TRBJ1-6	TRBV2	-	-	TGTGCCAGCAGTGGGACATTGGGAAATTCACCCCTCCACTTT	CASSGTLGNSPLHF
TRBJ2-3	TRBV4-2	-	-	TGTGCCAGCAGCCAAAACTCCATCCGCACAGATACGCAGTATTTT	CASSQNSIRTDTQYF
TRBJ1-3	TRBV28	-	-	TGTGCCAGCAGTAACCTTCCACCGGGAGTGAGGTCTGGAAACACCATATATTTT	CASSNLPPGVRSGNTIYF
TRBJ1-5	TRBV19	TRBD1	-	TGTGCCAGTAGTATAGGACAGGGGGTGGGGGTTGGCAATCAGCCCCAGCATTTT	CASSIGQGVGVGNQPQHF
TRBJ1-2	TRBV6-1	TRBD1	-	TGTGCCAGCAGTGAAGGACAGGGTCCCTATGGCTACACCTTC	CASSEGQGPYGYTF
TRBJ1-2	TRBV15	-	-	TGTGCCACCAGCAGATTACTAACAGGGAATGATGATGGCTACACCTTC	CATSRLLTGNDDGYTF
TRBJ1-3	TRBV18	TRBD1	-	TGTGCCAGCGCCGCGGGGACAGGGCCTGGAAACACCATATATTTT	CASAAGTGPGNTIYF
TRBJ1-4	TRBV2	-	-	TGTGCCAGCAGTGAAGAGGGGTATAATGAAAAACTGTTTTTT	CASSEEGYNEKLFF
TRBJ1-5	TRBV7-4	-	-	TGTGCCAGCAGTTCACCCCCCGCAGGGGCCGAGGATCAGCCCCAGCATTTT	CASSSPPAGAEDQPQHF
TRBJ1-6	TRBV7-9	-	-	TGTGCCAGCAGCCTTACAGGGATCTCACCCCTCCACTTT	CASSLTGISPLHF
TRBJ2-7	TRBV28	-	-	TGTGCCAGCAGGCAGCCGGGCTACGAGCAGTACTTC	CASRQPGYEQYF
TRBJ2-5	TRBV27	-	once	TGTGCCAGCAGTTTAGTGGACGGCCGGGAGACCCAGTACTTC	CASSLVDGRETQYF
TRBJ2-4	TRBV10-1	-	-	TGCGCCAGCAGTGACCGGACCGACTGGATTCAGTACTTC	CASSDRTDWIQYF
TRBJ2-2	TRBV6-5	-	-	TGTGCCAGCAGACTACAGGGTTCCGGGGAGCTGTTTTTT	CASRLQGSGELFF
TRBJ2-2	TRBV13	TRBD2	once	TGTGCCAGCAGCCCGCCGGGACTATTAACCGGGGAGCTGTTTTTT	CASSPPGLLTGELFF
TRBJ2-7	TRBV18	TRBD2	-	TGTGCCAGCTCACCGGGACTAGACTACGAGCAGTACTTC	CASSPGLDYEQYF
TRBJ1-4	TRBV7-2	TRBD1	-	TGTGCCAGCAGCTATACCCGGGACAGCACAACTAATGAAAAACTGTTTTTT	CASSYTRDSTTNEKLFF
TRBJ1-2	TRBV12-3/TRBV12-4	-	-	TGTGCCAGCAGTTTGGGCAGAAACTATGGCTACACCTTC	CASSLGRNYGYTF
TRBJ2-3	TRBV27	-	-	TGTGCCAGCAGTTTCCGTCAGGCTTCGCGCACAGATACGCAGTATTTT	CASSFRQASRTDTQYF
TRBJ1-4	TRBV3-1/TRBV3-2	TRBD1	-	TGTGCCAGCAGCCGGGCGGGACAGGAAAATGAAAAACTGTTTTTT	CASSRAGQENEKLFF
TRBJ2-5	TRBV7-8	-	-	TGTGCCAGCAGCTTAGCGACGCGGCAGGTCTTGCAACAAGAGACCCAGTACTTC	CASSLATRQVLQQETQYF
TRBJ1-1	TRBV7-9	-	-	TGTGCCAGCAGCTTAGGGGGGCTGAACACTGAAGCTTTCTTT	CASSLGGLNTEAFF